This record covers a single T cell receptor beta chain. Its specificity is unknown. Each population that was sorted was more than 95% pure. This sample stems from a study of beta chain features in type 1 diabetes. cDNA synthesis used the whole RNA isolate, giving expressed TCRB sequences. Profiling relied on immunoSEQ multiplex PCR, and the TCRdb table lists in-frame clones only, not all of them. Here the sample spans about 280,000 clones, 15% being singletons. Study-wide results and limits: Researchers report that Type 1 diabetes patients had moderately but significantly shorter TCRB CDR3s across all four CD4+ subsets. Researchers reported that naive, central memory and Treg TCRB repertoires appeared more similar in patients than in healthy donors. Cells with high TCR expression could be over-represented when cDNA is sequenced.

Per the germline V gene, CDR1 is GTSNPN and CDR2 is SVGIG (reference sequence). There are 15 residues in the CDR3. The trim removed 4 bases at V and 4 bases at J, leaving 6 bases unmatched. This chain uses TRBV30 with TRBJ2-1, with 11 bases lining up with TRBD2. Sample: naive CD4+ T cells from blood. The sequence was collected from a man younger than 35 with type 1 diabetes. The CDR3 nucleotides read TGTGCCTGGACACCCACTAGCGGGGGATACAATGAGCAGTTCTTC. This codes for CAWTPTSGGYNEQFF.